These T cell receptor beta chains were read from a single sample in a study of cytomegalovirus exposure and HLA in healthy donors. Here immunoSEQ multiplex PCR was the method, and the copy in TCRdb shows in-frame clones only, minus some. The table shows over 200,000 clones, with around nine tenths occurring only once. The material sequenced was PBMCs. All receptors come from a woman under 30 in good health and CMV-seronegative. Both conserved end residues are part of each CDR3. The D gene is left open where the match is weak. The listing skips clone size in some rows; elsewhere it reads once, few, many or a size class.

TRBV6-5	TRBJ2-1	TRBD2	NA	CASSSIGGGTNEQFF	TGTGCCAGCAGTTCCATTGGCGGGGGTACCAATGAGCAGTTCTTC
TRBV7-6	TRBJ2-2	TRBD2	NA	CASSVGTSGANTGELFF	TGTGCCAGCAGCGTCGGGACTAGCGGAGCGAACACCGGGGAGCTGTTTTTT
TRBV5-1	TRBJ1-2	NA	NA	CASSFEGLSGYTF	TGCGCCAGCAGCTTTGAGGGTTTGAGTGGCTACACCTTC
TRBV28	TRBJ1-2	TRBD1	NA	CASSSGQGRYGYTF	TGTGCCAGCAGTTCGGGACAGGGGCGGTATGGCTACACCTTC
TRBV4-3	TRBJ1-1	NA	NA	CASSQLQGTEAFF	TGCGCCAGCAGCCAATTACAGGGTACCGAAGCTTTCTTT
TRBV7-7	TRBJ2-3	TRBD2	NA	CASSLGLAADTQYF	TGTGCTAGCAGCTTAGGACTAGCGGCAGATACGCAGTATTTT
TRBV6-5	TRBJ1-2	NA	NA	CASSYSRNYGYTF	TGTGCCAGCAGTTACAGCAGGAACTATGGCTACACCTTC
TRBV9	TRBJ2-3	TRBD1	once	CASSARTGADTDTQYF	TGTGCCAGCAGCGCCCGGACAGGGGCTGACACAGATACGCAGTATTTT
TRBV10-2	TRBJ2-2	TRBD1	NA	CASRQGARGTGELFF	TGCGCCAGCAGACAGGGGGCTCGGGGCACCGGGGAGCTGTTTTTT
TRBV15	TRBJ2-3	TRBD2	NA	CATSRVSSGRLLGTDTQYF	TGTGCCACCAGCAGAGTTTCTAGCGGGAGGCTCTTAGGAACAGATACGCAGTATTTT
TRBV11-2	TRBJ2-3	TRBD2	NA	CASSSRLAGSSSTDTQYF	TGTGCCAGCAGCTCCCGACTAGCGGGGTCCTCTAGCACAGATACGCAGTATTTT
TRBV10-2	TRBJ2-7	NA	once	CASSASLYEQYF	TGCGCCAGCAGTGCTTCCCTCTACGAGCAGTACTTC
TRBV28	TRBJ1-1	NA	NA	CASSLVVGRYGQAFF	TGTGCCAGCAGCCTCGTGGTGGGCAGATATGGGCAAGCTTTCTTT
TRBV4-3	TRBJ1-4	TRBD1	NA	CASSLQGRGEKLFF	TGCGCCAGCTCTCTACAGGGGCGAGGTGAAAAACTGTTTTTT
TRBV5-6	TRBJ1-2	NA	NA	CASSGEGSSLGYTF	TGTGCCAGCAGCGGGGAGGGCAGCTCATTAGGCTACACCTTC
TRBV29-1	TRBJ2-1	TRBD2	NA	CSVEGGTEESYNEQFF	TGCAGCGTTGAGGGAGGGACGGAGGAATCCTACAATGAGCAGTTCTTC
TRBV27	TRBJ2-1	TRBD2	NA	CASSLIQAGAGSNEQFF	TGTGCCAGCAGTTTAATCCAGGCGGGAGCGGGCTCTAATGAGCAGTTCTTC
TRBV9	TRBJ2-5	TRBD2	NA	CASSVGSGTQETQYF	TGTGCCAGCAGCGTAGGTAGCGGGACCCAAGAGACCCAGTACTTC
TRBV19	TRBJ2-2	NA	NA	CAFRDTYTGELFF	TGTGCCTTCCGGGACACATACACCGGGGAGCTGTTTTTT
TRBV6-1	TRBJ2-1	NA	NA	CASRTGSYNEQFF	TGTGCCAGCAGGACAGGATCCTACAATGAGCAGTTCTTC
TRBV5-1	TRBJ2-3	NA	NA	CASSSSQPGDTQYF	TGCGCCAGCAGCTCTTCCCAACCGGGGGATACGCAGTATTTT
TRBV6-4	TRBJ2-2	TRBD1	once	CASSDSRRQGADTGELFF	TGTGCCAGCAGTGACTCCCGTAGACAGGGGGCGGACACCGGGGAGCTGTTTTTT
TRBV5-1	TRBJ2-1	TRBD2	NA	CASSLVGTSGGNEQFF	TGCGCCAGCAGCTTGGTAGGGACTAGCGGGGGGAATGAGCAGTTCTTC
TRBV9	TRBJ2-2	NA	NA	CASSDPSNTGELFF	TGTGCCAGCAGCGATCCTTCGAACACCGGGGAGCTGTTTTTT